Listed below are T cell receptor beta chains from one sample, sequenced in a study of T cell responses to AZD1222 COVID-19 vaccine. The protocol was immunoSEQ multiplex PCR, while the TCRdb copy is restricted to in-frame clones and leaves out a portion. This table has about 52,000 clones, approximately 86% appearing once. Sequenced material: peripheral blood, taken 28 days after the second AZD1222 dose. The receptors come from an adult who received the AZD1222 COVID-19 vaccine. CDR3s include the opening cysteine and the closing phenylalanine or tryptophan. The D gene is left open where the match is weak. Size is omitted from some rows. Given values are once, few, many or a class for expanded clones.

V,J,size,D,DNA,CDR3
TRBV28,TRBJ2-7,-,-,TGTGCCAGCACCCGGACAGTTTTCTACGAGCAGTACTTC,CASTRTVFYEQYF
TRBV5-1,TRBJ1-4,-,TRBD1,TGCGCCAGCAGCTTGGAGGCAGGGGGTAATGAAAAACTGTTTTTT,CASSLEAGGNEKLFF
TRBV3-1/TRBV3-2,TRBJ1-2,-,-,TGTGCCAGCAGCCAAGCCAGGCTGGGGTATGGCTACACCTTC,CASSQARLGYGYTF
TRBV6-2/TRBV6-3,TRBJ1-2,-,-,TGTGCCAGCAGTTACGGGGGTCCAACCTCCTATGGCTACACCTTC,CASSYGGPTSYGYTF
TRBV14,TRBJ2-3,once,TRBD2,TGTGCCAGCAGCCAAGTCTGGACTAGCGGGAGTAAAGGGAATACGCAGTATTTT,CASSQVWTSGSKGNTQYF
TRBV27,TRBJ2-7,-,-,TGTGCCAGCCCTTCCATGGACAGATTCTACGAGCAGTACTTC,CASPSMDRFYEQYF
TRBV7-9,TRBJ1-2,-,-,TGTGCCAGCAGCTCGTCAGGGGAACGCTATGGCTACACCTTC,CASSSSGERYGYTF
TRBV7-9,TRBJ2-2,-,TRBD2,TGTGCCAGCTCGAGACTAGCGGTAAACACCGGGGAGCTGTTTTTT,CASSRLAVNTGELFF
TRBV7-9,TRBJ2-1,-,TRBD1,TGTGCCAGCAGCTTGACAGGGGCTGAGTACAATGAGCAGTTCTTC,CASSLTGAEYNEQFF
TRBV30,TRBJ2-5,-,-,TGTGCCTGGAGTCCAGGGGGGTCGAAGACCCAGTACTTC,CAWSPGGSKTQYF